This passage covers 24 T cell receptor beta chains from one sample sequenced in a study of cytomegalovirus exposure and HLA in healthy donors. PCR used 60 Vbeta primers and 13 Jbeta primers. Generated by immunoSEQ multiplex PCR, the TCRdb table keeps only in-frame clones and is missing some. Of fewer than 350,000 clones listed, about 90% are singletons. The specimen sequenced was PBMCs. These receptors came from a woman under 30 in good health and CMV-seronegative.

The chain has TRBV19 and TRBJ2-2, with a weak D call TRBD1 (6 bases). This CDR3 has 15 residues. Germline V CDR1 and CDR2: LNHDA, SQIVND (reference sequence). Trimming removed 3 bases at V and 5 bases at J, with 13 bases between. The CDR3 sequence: CASSIWTVGTGELFF. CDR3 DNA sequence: TGTGCCAGTAGTATTTGGACAGTGGGAACCGGGGAGCTGTTTTTT.

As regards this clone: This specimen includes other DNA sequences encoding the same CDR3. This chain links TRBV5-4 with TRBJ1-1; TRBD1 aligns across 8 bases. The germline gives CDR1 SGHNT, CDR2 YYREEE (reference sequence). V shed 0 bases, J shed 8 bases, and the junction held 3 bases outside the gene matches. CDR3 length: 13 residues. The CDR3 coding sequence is TGTGCCAGCAGCTTGGGGCAGGGGGCGGAAGCTTTCTTT. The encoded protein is CASSLGQGAEAFF.

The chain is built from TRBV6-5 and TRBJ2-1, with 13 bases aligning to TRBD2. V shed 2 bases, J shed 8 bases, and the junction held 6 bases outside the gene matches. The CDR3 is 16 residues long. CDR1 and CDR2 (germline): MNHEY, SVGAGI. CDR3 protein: CASSYLRTSGGDEQFF. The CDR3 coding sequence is TGTGCCAGCAGTTACCTACGGACTAGCGGGGGAGATGAGCAGTTCTTC.

CDR3 protein: CASSLPTDYGYTF. CDR3 coding DNA: TGTGCCAGCAGTTTGCCGACAGACTATGGCTACACCTTC. This chain joins TRBV28 and TRBJ1-2; maybe TRBD1 (5 bases). V was trimmed by 3 bases and J by 3 bases, leaving 8 bases between them. The length of the CDR3 is 13 residues. The germline gives CDR1 MDHEN, CDR2 SYDVKM.

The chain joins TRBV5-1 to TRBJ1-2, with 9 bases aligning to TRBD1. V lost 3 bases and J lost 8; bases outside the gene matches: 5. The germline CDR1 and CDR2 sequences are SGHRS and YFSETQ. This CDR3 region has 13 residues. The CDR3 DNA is TGCGCCAGCAGCTGGGAGACAGGGGGAGGCTACACCTTC. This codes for CASSWETGGGYTF.

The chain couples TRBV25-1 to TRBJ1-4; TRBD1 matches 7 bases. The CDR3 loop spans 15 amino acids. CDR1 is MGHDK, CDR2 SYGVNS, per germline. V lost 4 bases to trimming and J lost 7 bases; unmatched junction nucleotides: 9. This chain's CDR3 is CASSVQTGASEKLFF. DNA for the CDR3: TGTGCCAGCAGTGTCCAAACAGGGGCGAGTGAAAAACTGTTTTTT.

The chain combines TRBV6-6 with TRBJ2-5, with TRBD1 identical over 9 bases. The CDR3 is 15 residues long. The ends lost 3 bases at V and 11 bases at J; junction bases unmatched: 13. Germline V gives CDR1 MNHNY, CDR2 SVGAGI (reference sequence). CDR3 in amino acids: CASSYSGTGTEEQYF. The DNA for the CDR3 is TGTGCCAGCAGTTATTCCGGGACAGGGACGGAAGAGCAGTACTTC.

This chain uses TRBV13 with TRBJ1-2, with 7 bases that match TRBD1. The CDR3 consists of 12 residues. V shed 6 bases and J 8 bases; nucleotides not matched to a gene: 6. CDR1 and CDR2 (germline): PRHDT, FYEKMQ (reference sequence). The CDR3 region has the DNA TGTGCCAGCAGAGAGGGGGCAGGAGGCTACACCTTC. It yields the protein CASREGAGGYTF. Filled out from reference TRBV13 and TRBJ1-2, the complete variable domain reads AAGVIQSPRHLIKEKRETATLKCYPIPRHDTVYWYQQGPGQDPQFLISFYEKMQSDKGSIPDRFSAQQFSDYHSELNMSSLELGDSALYFCASREGAGGYTFGSGTRLTVV.

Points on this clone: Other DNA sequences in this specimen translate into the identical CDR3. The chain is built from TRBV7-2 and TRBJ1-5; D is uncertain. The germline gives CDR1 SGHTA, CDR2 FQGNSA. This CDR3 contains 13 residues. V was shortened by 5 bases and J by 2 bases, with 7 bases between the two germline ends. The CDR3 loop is CASSSTGNQPQHF. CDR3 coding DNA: TGTGCCAGCAGCAGTACTGGCAATCAGCCCCAGCATTTT.

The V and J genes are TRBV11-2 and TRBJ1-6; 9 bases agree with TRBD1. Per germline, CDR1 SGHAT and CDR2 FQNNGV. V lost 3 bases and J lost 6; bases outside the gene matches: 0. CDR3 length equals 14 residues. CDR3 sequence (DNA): TGTGCCAGCAGCTTGGGACAGGGTAATTCACCCCTCCACTTT. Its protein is CASSLGQGNSPLHF.

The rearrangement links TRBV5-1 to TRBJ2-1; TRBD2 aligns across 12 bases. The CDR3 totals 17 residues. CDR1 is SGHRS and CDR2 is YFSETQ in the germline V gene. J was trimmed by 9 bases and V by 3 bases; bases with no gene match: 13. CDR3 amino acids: CASSSKVLAGGHSEQFF. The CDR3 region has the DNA TGCGCCAGCAGCTCGAAGGTCCTAGCGGGGGGGCACAGTGAGCAGTTCTTC.

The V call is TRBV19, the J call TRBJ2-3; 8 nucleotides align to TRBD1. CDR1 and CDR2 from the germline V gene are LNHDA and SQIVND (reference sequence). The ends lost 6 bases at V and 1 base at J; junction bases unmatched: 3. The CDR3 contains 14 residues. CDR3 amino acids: CASSDRGGTDTQYF. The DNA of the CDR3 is TGTGCCAGTAGCGACAGGGGAGGCACAGATACGCAGTATTTT.

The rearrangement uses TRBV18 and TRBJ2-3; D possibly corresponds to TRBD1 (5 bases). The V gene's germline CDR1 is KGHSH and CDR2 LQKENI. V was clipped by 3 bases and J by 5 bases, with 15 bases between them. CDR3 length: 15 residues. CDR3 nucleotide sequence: TGTGCCAGCTCACCGGGTCGGCCGCAGGGAGATACGCAGTATTTT. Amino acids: CASSPGRPQGDTQYF.

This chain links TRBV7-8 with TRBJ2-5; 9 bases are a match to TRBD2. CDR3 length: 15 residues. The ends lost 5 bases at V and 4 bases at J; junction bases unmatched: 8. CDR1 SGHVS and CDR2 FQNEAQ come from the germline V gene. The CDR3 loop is CASSIPRGGGETQYF. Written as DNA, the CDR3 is TGTGCCAGCAGCATTCCGCGGGGGGGCGGAGAGACCCAGTACTTC.

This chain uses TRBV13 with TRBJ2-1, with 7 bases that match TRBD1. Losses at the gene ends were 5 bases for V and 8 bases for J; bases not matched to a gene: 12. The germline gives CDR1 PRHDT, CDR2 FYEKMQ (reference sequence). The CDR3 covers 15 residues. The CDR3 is CASSRANRGDDEQFF. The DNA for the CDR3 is TGTGCCAGCAGCCGTGCGAACAGGGGAGACGATGAGCAGTTCTTC.

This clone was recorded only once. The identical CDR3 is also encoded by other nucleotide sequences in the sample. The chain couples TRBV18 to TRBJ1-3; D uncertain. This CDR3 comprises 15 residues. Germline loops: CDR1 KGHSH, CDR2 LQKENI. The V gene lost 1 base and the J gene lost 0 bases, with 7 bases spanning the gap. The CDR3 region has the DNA TGTGCCAGCTCACCACGGCAGGACTCTGGAAACACCATATATTTT. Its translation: CASSPRQDSGNTIYF. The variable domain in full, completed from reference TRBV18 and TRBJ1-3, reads NAGVMQNPRHLVRRRGQEARLRCSPMKGHSHVYWYRQLPEEGLKFMVYLQKENIIDESGMPKERFSAEFPKEGPSILRIQQVVRGDSAAYFCASSPRQDSGNTIYFGEGSWLTVV.

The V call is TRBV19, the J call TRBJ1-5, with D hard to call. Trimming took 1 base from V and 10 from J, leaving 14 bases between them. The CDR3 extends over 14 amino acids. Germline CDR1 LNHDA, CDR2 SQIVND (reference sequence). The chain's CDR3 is CASSIGQRVEPQHF. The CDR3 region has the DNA TGTGCCAGTAGTATAGGGCAGAGGGTGGAACCCCAGCATTTT.

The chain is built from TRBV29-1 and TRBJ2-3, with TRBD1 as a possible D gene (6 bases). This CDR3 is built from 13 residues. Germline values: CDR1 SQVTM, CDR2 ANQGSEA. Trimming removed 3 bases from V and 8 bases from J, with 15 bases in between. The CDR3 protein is CSVEGQGMATQYF. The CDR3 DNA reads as TGCAGCGTTGAGGGCCAGGGGATGGCTACGCAGTATTTT.

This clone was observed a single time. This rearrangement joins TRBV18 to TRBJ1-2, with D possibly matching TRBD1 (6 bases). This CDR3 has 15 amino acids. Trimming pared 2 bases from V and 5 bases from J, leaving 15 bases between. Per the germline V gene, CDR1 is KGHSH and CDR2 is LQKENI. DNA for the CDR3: TGTGCCAGCTCACCAGACAGGACCCAACTTTATGGCTACACCTTC. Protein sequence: CASSPDRTQLYGYTF.

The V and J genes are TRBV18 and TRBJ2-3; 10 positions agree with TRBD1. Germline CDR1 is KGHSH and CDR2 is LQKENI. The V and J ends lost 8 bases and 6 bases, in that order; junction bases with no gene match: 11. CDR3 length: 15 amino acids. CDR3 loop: CASTRGTGDLDTQYF. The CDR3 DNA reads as TGTGCCAGCACCCGGGGGACAGGGGATTTGGATACGCAGTATTTT.

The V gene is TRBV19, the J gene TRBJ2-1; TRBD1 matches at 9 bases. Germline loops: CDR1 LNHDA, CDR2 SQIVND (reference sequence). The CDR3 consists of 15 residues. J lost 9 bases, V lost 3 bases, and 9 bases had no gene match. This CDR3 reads CASSMRDRVNAEQFF. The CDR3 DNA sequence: TGTGCCAGTAGTATGCGGGACAGGGTCAACGCTGAGCAGTTCTTC.

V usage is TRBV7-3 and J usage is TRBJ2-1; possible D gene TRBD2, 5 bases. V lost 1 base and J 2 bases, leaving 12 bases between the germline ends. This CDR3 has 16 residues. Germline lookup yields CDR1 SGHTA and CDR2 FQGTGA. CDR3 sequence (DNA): TGTGCCAGCAGCTTAAGTGGCGGGTCCACCTACAATGAGCAGTTCTTC. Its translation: CASSLSGGSTYNEQFF.

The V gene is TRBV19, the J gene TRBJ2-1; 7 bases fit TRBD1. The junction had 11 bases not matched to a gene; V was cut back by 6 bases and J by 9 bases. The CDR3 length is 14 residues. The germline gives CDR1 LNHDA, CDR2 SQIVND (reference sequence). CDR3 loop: CASRKRGRWGEQFF. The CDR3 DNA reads TGTGCCAGTAGGAAAAGGGGGCGCTGGGGTGAGCAGTTCTTC.

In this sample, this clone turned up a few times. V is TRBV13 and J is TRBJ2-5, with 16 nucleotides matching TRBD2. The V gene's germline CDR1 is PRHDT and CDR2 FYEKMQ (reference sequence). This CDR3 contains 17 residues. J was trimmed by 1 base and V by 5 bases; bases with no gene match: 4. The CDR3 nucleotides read TGTGCCAGCAGCCGGGGACTAGCGGGGGGGAGCCAAGAGACCCAGTACTTC. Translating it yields CASSRGLAGGSQETQYF.